The 28 T cell receptor beta chains below come from one sample, sequenced in a study of blood T cells in healthy people across ages. A J-beta primer mix and a sample-barcoded 5' primer were used in a second PCR of about 6 to 12 cycles. TCRdb re-called the 5' RACE reads through MiXCR, storing one row per CDR3 protein. The top ten hold 18% of the sample, which has 920,000 or so distinct CDR3 sequences, around 43% seen once. Sequencing was performed on blood. These receptors came from an older woman in good health.

The V and J genes are TRBV6-5 and TRBJ1-1; tentatively, D is TRBD1 (5 bases). V was pared by 2 bases and J by 4 bases, with 8 bases between. The CDR3 is 13 residues long. Germline CDR1 is MNHEY and CDR2 is SVGAGI. CDR3 region: CASSYGQGTEAFF. DNA for the CDR3: TGTGCCAGCAGTTACGGGCAGGGCACTGAAGCTTTCTTT.

The chain uses TRBV29-1 and TRBJ1-5, with TRBD1 as a possible D gene (5 bases). CDR3 length equals 14 residues. Trimming pared 6 bases from V and 1 base from J, leaving 13 bases between. Germline CDR1 reads SQVTM; CDR2 reads ANQGSEA. The DNA of the CDR3 is TGCAGCGTGGGCGGGGGGGGAAGCAATCAGCCCCAGCATTTT. It translates to CSVGGGGSNQPQHF.

This clonotype occurred a few times. This chain links TRBV6-1 with TRBJ2-1; 7 positions match TRBD2. The germline gives CDR1 MNHNS, CDR2 SASEGT. The CDR3 is 15 amino acids. V gave up 3 bases and J gave up 0 bases; unmatched junction bases: 2. CDR3 amino acids: CASSEGGSSYNEQFF. The CDR3 region has the DNA TGTGCCAGCAGTGAGGGCGGGAGCTCCTACAATGAGCAGTTCTTC.

This clonotype was seen only once. The V and J genes are TRBV6-4 and TRBJ2-7, with 8 bases identical to TRBD2. J lost 7 bases, V lost 2 bases, and 7 bases had no gene match. The V gene's germline CDR1 is MRHNA and CDR2 SNTAGT. The CDR3 loop spans 14 amino acids. CDR3 protein: CASSDRAGGREQYF. CDR3 coding DNA: TGTGCCAGCAGTGACCGCGCGGGAGGACGGGAGCAGTACTTC.

The CDR3 nucleotides read TGTGCCAGCAGCCCGCCCCCAGCGGAGGCAGGATACCACAATGAGCAGTTCTTC. Its protein product is CASSPPPAEAGYHNEQFF. The rearrangement joins TRBV3-1 to TRBJ2-1; tentative D call: TRBD2 (5 bases). The germline V gene encodes CDR1 LGHDT and CDR2 YNNKEL (reference sequence). The CDR3 spans 18 residues. V lost 4 bases to trimming and J lost 5 bases, with 24 bases between them.

The CDR3 DNA is TGCAGTGCCAGACTTGAGAACTATGGCTACACCTTC. It translates to CSARLENYGYTF. J is TRBJ1-2 and V is TRBV20-1; unclear D gene. Germline CDR1 reads DFQATT; CDR2 reads SNEGSKA (reference sequence). This CDR3 contains 12 residues. V was shortened by 6 bases and J by 2 bases, with 10 bases between the two germline ends.

The V and J genes are TRBV20-1 and TRBJ1-4; 8 bases align to TRBD1. The CDR3 has 13 amino acids. Germline V lookup: CDR1 DFQATT, CDR2 SNEGSKA (reference sequence). The J segment lost 4 bases and the V segment lost 5 bases, leaving 3 bases of the junction unmatched. CDR3 DNA: TGCAGTGCTTCACAGGGGGATAATGAAAAACTGTTTTTT. This gives the protein CSASQGDNEKLFF.

The genes are TRBV5-1 and TRBJ2-3; D is uncertain. Germline V gene sequence: CDR1 SGHRS, CDR2 YFSETQ. V was shortened by 2 bases and J by 7 bases, with 8 bases between the two germline ends. This CDR3 has 12 residues. In DNA, the CDR3 is TGCGCCAGCAGCTTAGAGACGAATACGCAGTATTTT. Protein product: CASSLETNTQYF. The full variable domain, with the rest looked up from reference TRBV5-1 and TRBJ2-3, is KAGVTQTPRYLIKTRGQQVTLSCSPISGHRSVSWYQQTPGQGLQFLFEYFSETQRNKGNFPGRFSGRQFSNSRSEMNVSTLELGDSALYLCASSLETNTQYFGPGTRLTVL.

The J gene is TRBJ2-3, the V gene TRBV11-2, with unresolved D. The CDR3 has 16 residues. V lost 0 bases and J 2 bases, leaving 12 bases between the germline ends. Germline assignment: CDR1 SGHAT and CDR2 FQNNGV. CDR3 sequence (DNA): TGTGCCAGCAGCTTAGAACCTAGGGCGCTCACAGATACGCAGTATTTT. It translates to CASSLEPRALTDTQYF.

V is TRBV5-1 and J is TRBJ2-2; 14 bases agree with TRBD2. This CDR3 is built from 17 residues. Losses at the gene ends were 4 bases for V and 6 bases for J; bases not matched to a gene: 8. CDR1 and CDR2 from the germline V gene are SGHRS and YFSETQ. CDR3 nucleotides: TGCGCCAGCAGCCCGGGACTAGCGGGAGAAATTTCCGGGGAGCTGTTTTTT. Protein product: CASSPGLAGEISGELFF.

This clonotype has just a few counts. The V call is TRBV7-3, the J call TRBJ2-1; 8 nucleotides line up with TRBD2. The CDR3 contains 16 residues. Germline CDR1 is SGHTA and CDR2 is FQGTGA. With 5 bases clipped from V and 4 bases from J, the junction kept 10 bases outside the gene matches. This chain's CDR3 is CASSPQGLAGYNEQFF. The CDR3 region has the DNA TGTGCCAGCAGCCCCCAGGGGCTAGCGGGTTACAATGAGCAGTTCTTC.

This clonotype appeared a few times. The chain joins TRBV7-7 to TRBJ2-7; perhaps TRBD1 as D (5 bases). CDR1 SSHAT and CDR2 FNYEAQ come from the germline V gene (reference sequence). The CDR3 covers 15 residues. Trimming removed 3 bases from V and 4 bases from J, with 16 bases in between. CDR3 DNA: TGTGCCAGCAGCTTGCTCCAGGGCGGAGAATACGAGCAGTACTTC. Protein: CASSLLQGGEYEQYF.

This clonotype was seen just once. This sequence joins TRBV12-3 or TRBV12-4 and TRBJ2-2; D ambiguous. This CDR3 is 13 amino acids long. Trimming stripped 6 bases from V and 6 bases from J, with 11 bases between. As DNA, the CDR3 is TGTGCCAGCAGCAGAACCGGGCCCGGGGAGCTGTTTTTT. Translation: CASSRTGPGELFF.

This chain joins TRBV25-1 and TRBJ2-5, with a possible D match to TRBD1 (6 bases). Germline CDR1 and CDR2: MGHDK and SYGVNS. Trimming cost V 5 bases and J 4 bases, with 14 bases left between them. CDR3 length: 14 amino acids. The CDR3 sequence is CASSTQGTRETQYF. The CDR3 nucleotides read TGTGCCAGCAGTACCCAGGGGACCCGAGAGACCCAGTACTTC.

The chain carries TRBV2 and TRBJ2-3; either TRBD1 or TRBD2 may fit D (5 bases each). V lost 0 bases, J lost 3 bases, and 16 bases lay in between. Germline lookup yields CDR1 SNHLY and CDR2 FYNNEI. The length of the CDR3 is 17 residues. The CDR3, as DNA: TGTGCCAGCAGTGAAGCGACTATTGGGACCTATACAGATACGCAGTATTTT. Protein product: CASSEATIGTYTDTQYF. Looking up the rest from reference TRBV2 and TRBJ2-3 gives the full variable domain: EPEVTQTPSHQVTQMGQEVILRCVPISNHLYFYWYRQILGQKVEFLVSFYNNEISEKSEIFDDQFSVERPDGSNFTLKIRSTKLEDSAMYFCASSEATIGTYTDTQYFGPGTRLTVL.

The V call is TRBV5-1, the J call TRBJ2-7; 11 bases match TRBD2. With V trimmed by 1 base and J by 12 bases, 18 bases remained unmatched. This CDR3 is built from 17 residues. Germline CDR1 SGHRS, CDR2 YFSETQ. The CDR3 nucleotides are TGCGCCAGCAGCTTGTCCGTTAGCGGGAGGGCCCGGGAGACCCGGTACTTC. Residues: CASSLSVSGRARETRYF.

The chain links TRBV5-1 to TRBJ2-3, with a possible D match to TRBD2 (5 bases). CDR1 SGHRS and CDR2 YFSETQ come from the germline V gene. The CDR3 consists of 15 residues. The ends were cut back, 7 bases at V and 5 bases at J, with 20 bases in the middle. The CDR3 region is CASQPAGPSVDTQYF. The CDR3, as DNA: TGCGCCAGCCAGCCGGCGGGCCCGAGTGTAGATACGCAGTATTTT.

The chain carries TRBV6-6 and TRBJ2-1; D is ambiguous. Looked up from germline, CDR1 is MNHNY and CDR2 is SVGAGI (reference sequence). Between the trimmed V and J ends, which lost 8 bases and 9 bases, there was a span of 17 bases. The CDR3 has 13 amino acids. CDR3 coding DNA: TGTGCCAGCCGCAACGATGGGTACGGTGAGCAGTTCTTC. This encodes CASRNDGYGEQFF.

The rearrangement links TRBV20-1 to TRBJ2-3; D ambiguous. The germline CDR1 and CDR2 sequences are DFQATT and SNEGSKA (reference sequence). This CDR3 region has 13 residues. The V gene lost 6 bases and the J gene lost 0 bases, with 10 bases spanning the gap. CDR3: CSAPPASTDTQYF. The CDR3 nucleotides read TGCAGTGCGCCCCCTGCTAGCACAGATACGCAGTATTTT.

V and J are TRBV24-1 and TRBJ2-7; 9 bases fit TRBD2. The ends lost 1 base at V and 5 bases at J; junction bases unmatched: 8. The CDR3 extends over 16 amino acids. Germline V lookup: CDR1 KGHDR, CDR2 SFDVKD. The CDR3 here is CATSDFSREGRDEQYF. CDR3 coding DNA: TGTGCCACCAGTGATTTCTCGCGGGAGGGAAGGGACGAGCAGTACTTC.

The J gene is TRBJ1-5, the V gene TRBV5-1; possible D gene TRBD1, 6 bases. Germline CDR1 is SGHRS and CDR2 is YFSETQ. Trimming took 2 bases from V and 2 from J, leaving 11 bases between them. The CDR3 sequence is 15 residues long. The CDR3 DNA reads TGCGCCAGCAGCTTATCAGGGGACCGCAATCAGCCCCAGCATTTT. This encodes CASSLSGDRNQPQHF.

This chain uses TRBV20-1 with TRBJ2-1, with D maybe TRBD1 (5 bases). Looked up from germline, CDR1 is DFQATT and CDR2 is SNEGSKA (reference sequence). The CDR3 is 16 residues long. V was shortened by 4 bases and J by 0 bases, with 16 bases between the two germline ends. Here the CDR3 reads CSANHDRQLSYNEQFF. CDR3 coding DNA: TGCAGTGCTAACCACGACCGACAGCTCTCCTACAATGAGCAGTTCTTC.

The table lists this clonotype with a few counts. J is TRBJ2-6 and V is TRBV20-1; 12 bases fit TRBD2. The CDR3 sequence is 20 residues long. In germline, CDR1 is DFQATT, CDR2 SNEGSKA (reference sequence). V dropped 2 bases and J dropped 0; count of bases not matched to a gene: 11. The CDR3 here is CSARKGLAGSTRSGANVLTF. The CDR3 DNA reads TGCAGTGCTAGAAAAGGACTAGCGGGATCGACCCGCTCTGGGGCCAACGTCCTGACTTTC.

V is TRBV27 and J is TRBJ2-1; D ambiguous. The germline gives CDR1 MNHEY, CDR2 SMNVEV (reference sequence). This CDR3 comprises 13 residues. Trimming took 5 bases from V and 10 from J, leaving 15 bases between them. The CDR3 region has the DNA TGTGCCAGCAGTGTAGGGCCGCAGAGCGAGCAGTTCTTC. This gives the protein CASSVGPQSEQFF.

The chain carries TRBV10-3 and TRBJ2-1; TRBD2 might be the D (5 bases). The end of the DNA is better explained by TRBJ2-7, so the J call may be wrong. Per germline, CDR1 ENHRY and CDR2 SYGVKD. The CDR3 covers 15 residues. The CDR3 DNA reads as TGTGCCATCAGGGACGAAGGGAGCTCCTACAATGAGCAGTACTTC. Translation: CAIRDEGSSYNEQYF.

This clonotype was seen only a few times. The chain links TRBV6-2 or TRBV6-3 to TRBJ2-7, with D unresolved. The CDR3 runs 13 residues. With 5 bases removed from V and 4 bases from J, the gap between germline ends came to 12 bases. CDR1 is MNHEY, CDR2 SVGEGT, per germline. Here the CDR3 DNA reads TGTGCCAGCAGTCCAGTTCGTGTTTACGAGCAGTACTTC. Translated, it gives CASSPVRVYEQYF.

CDR3 amino acids: CSADSGTSGSSYNEQFF. The CDR3 DNA is TGCAGTGCTGATTCCGGGACTAGCGGGAGCTCCTACAATGAGCAGTTCTTC. The V gene is TRBV20-1, the J gene TRBJ2-1; 14 bases map to TRBD2. J was trimmed by 0 bases and V by 5 bases; bases with no gene match: 6. CDR3 length: 17 amino acids. Germline values: CDR1 DFQATT, CDR2 SNEGSKA (reference sequence).

This clonotype was observed a handful of times. The V call is TRBV7-8, the J call TRBJ2-7, with TRBD2 matching over 11 bases. Germline-derived CDR1 and CDR2 are SGHVS and FQNEAQ. The V and J ends lost 4 bases and 0 bases, in that order; junction bases with no gene match: 5. The CDR3 has 16 amino acids. The CDR3 nucleotides are TGTGCCAGCAGCTCACCGGGACTAGCGGTCTCCTACGAGCAGTACTTC. Its translation: CASSSPGLAVSYEQYF. Supplemented by reference TRBV7-8 and TRBJ2-7, the full variable domain reads GAGVSQSPRYKVAKRGQDVALRCDPISGHVSLFWYQQALGQGPEFLTYFQNEAQLDKSGLPSDRFFAERPEGSVSTLKIQRTQQEDSAVYLCASSSPGLAVSYEQYFGPGTRLTVT.